Each of the 16 T cell receptor beta chains below was sequenced from the same sample in a study of cytomegalovirus exposure and HLA in healthy donors. Both 60 Vbeta primers and 13 Jbeta primers went into the PCR. TCRdb's copy holds only in-frame clones and misses some; the assay was immunoSEQ multiplex PCR. Of under 55,000 clones in the sample, approximately 70% were seen once. Sequencing input: PBMCs. The receptors were sampled from a man aged 18 to 29 in good health and CMV-seronegative.

The chain has TRBV29-1 and TRBJ1-2, with unresolved D. V lost 6 bases, J lost 8 bases, and 16 bases lay in between. This CDR3 is built from 12 residues. The V gene's germline CDR1 is SQVTM and CDR2 ANQGSEA. DNA for the CDR3: TGCAGCGTCCACAACTTGGGCGTAGGCTACACCTTC. Residues: CSVHNLGVGYTF.

The rearrangement joins TRBV6-1 to TRBJ1-2, with D perhaps matching TRBD1 (5 bases). The V and J ends lost 6 bases and 5 bases respectively, with 16 bases between them. The CDR3 contains 14 residues. Germline V gene data show CDR1 as MNHNS and CDR2 as SASEGT. The CDR3 sequence is CASRGGARPYGYTF. CDR3 DNA sequence: TGTGCCAGCAGAGGAGGGGCGCGTCCGTATGGCTACACCTTC.

J is TRBJ2-1 and V is TRBV29-1; D is perhaps TRBD1 (6 bases). This CDR3 is built from 15 residues. The germline gives CDR1 SQVTM, CDR2 ANQGSEA. This chain's CDR3 is CSVGIPRGAYNEQFF. The CDR3 DNA reads as TGCTCCGTTGGGATCCCCAGGGGCGCCTACAATGAGCAGTTCTTC.

V is TRBV10-2 and J is TRBJ1-1; D might be TRBD1 (5 bases). CDR3 length: 14 residues. V was shortened by 4 bases and J by 0 bases, with 9 bases between the two germline ends. CDR1 and CDR2 from the germline V gene are WSHSY and SAAADI. The CDR3, as DNA: TGCGCCAGCAGTGTCCCAGGGATGAACACTGAAGCTTTCTTT. This encodes CASSVPGMNTEAFF.

This clone was counted between two and nine times. This chain joins TRBV30 and TRBJ1-2; unclear D gene. Trimming took off 5 bases at V and 0 bases at J, with 7 bases between the two ends. Germline values: CDR1 GTSNPN, CDR2 SVGIG (reference sequence). CDR3 length equals 12 residues. This CDR3 reads CAWVYSNYGYTF. The CDR3 DNA reads as TGTGCCTGGGTTTACTCTAACTATGGCTACACCTTC.

V is TRBV10-3 and J is TRBJ2-3; D is possibly TRBD1 (6 bases). CDR1 is ENHRY, CDR2 SYGVKD, per germline. The CDR3 contains 14 residues. The V end lost 7 bases, the J end lost 3 bases, and 14 bases lay between the germline ends. In DNA form, the CDR3 reads TGTGCCATCAACGCGGCAGGGGCGACAGATACGCAGTATTTT. As protein: CAINAAGATDTQYF.

The gene calls are TRBV6-5 and TRBJ2-1; no reliable D call. Trimming removed 6 bases from V and 6 bases from J, with 12 bases in between. The CDR3 length is 13 residues. Germline CDR1 reads MNHEY; CDR2 reads SVGAGI. The CDR3 region has the DNA TGTGCCAGCAGCCCGGTCTCACCCAATGAGCAGTTCTTC. This codes for CASSPVSPNEQFF.

Sample share makes this clone medium-sized. V is TRBV2 and J is TRBJ2-3; 10 nucleotides match TRBD2. Germline V gene data show CDR1 as SNHLY and CDR2 as FYNNEI. Trimming at V came to 5 bases and at J to 0 bases, leaving 8 bases not matched to a gene. The CDR3 totals 17 residues. The CDR3: CASSQQGLAASTDTQYF. The CDR3 DNA sequence: TGTGCCAGCAGTCAACAAGGACTAGCGGCCAGCACAGATACGCAGTATTTT.

This clone was counted only a few times. This sequence joins TRBV6-5 and TRBJ2-7; no definite D call. Trimming cost V 4 bases and J 2 bases, with 15 bases left between them. In germline, CDR1 is MNHEY, CDR2 SVGAGI. This CDR3 is built from 15 residues. DNA for the CDR3: TGTGCCAGCAGTTCACCGGGTCATCCCACCTACGAGCAGTACTTC. Its protein product is CASSSPGHPTYEQYF.

The CDR3: CASSPREGRDIQYF. The CDR3 nucleotides read TGTGCCAGCAGCCCCCGCGAAGGGAGAGACATTCAGTACTTC. The chain recombines TRBV7-9 with TRBJ2-4; perhaps TRBD2 as D (5 bases). Germline V gene lookup returns CDR1 SEHNR and CDR2 FQNEAQ (reference sequence). The V end lost 5 bases, the J end lost 8 bases, and 16 bases lay between the germline ends. The CDR3 contains 14 residues.

The chain employs TRBV6-5 and TRBJ2-3; possible D gene TRBD2, 7 bases. Germline CDR1 is MNHEY and CDR2 is SVGAGI. The germline V and J ends were trimmed by 8 bases and 3 bases, with 15 bases remaining between them. The CDR3 spans 14 residues. The DNA for the CDR3 is TGTGCCAGCCAGGGAGGGGGGGCTACAGATACGCAGTATTTT. Amino acids: CASQGGGATDTQYF.

This chain joins TRBV28 and TRBJ1-5, with TRBD1 as a possible D gene (5 bases). The CDR3 is 15 amino acids. In germline, CDR1 is MDHEN, CDR2 SYDVKM. Deletions cut 6 bases from V and 0 bases from J, with 12 bases between. The DNA of the CDR3 is TGTGCCAGCAGACCGCAGGGCTATAGCAATCAGCCCCAGCATTTT. It translates to CASRPQGYSNQPQHF.

This clone has more than one count but fewer than ten. The J gene is TRBJ1-5, the V gene TRBV7-9; D is unresolved. Germline V lookup: CDR1 SEHNR, CDR2 FQNEAQ (reference sequence). Trimming shortened V by 1 base and J by 7 bases, and 11 bases separated the two germline ends. The CDR3 loop spans 14 amino acids. The CDR3 reads CASSLGGIGQPQHF. The CDR3 DNA is TGTGCCAGCAGCTTAGGAGGGATCGGGCAGCCCCAGCATTTT.

This chain connects TRBV15 to TRBJ1-2, with 7 nucleotides matching TRBD1. The CDR3 totals 14 residues. The V segment lost 1 base and the J segment 4 bases; nucleotides outside the gene matches: 3. The V gene's germline CDR1 is LNHNV and CDR2 YYDKDF (reference sequence). CDR3 residues: CATSRGQGVYGYTF. The CDR3 DNA is TGTGCCACCAGCAGAGGACAGGGAGTCTATGGCTACACCTTC. The complete variable domain, with remaining parts taken from reference TRBV15 and TRBJ1-2, reads DAMVIQNPRYQVTQFGKPVTLSCSQTLNHNVMYWYQQKSSQAPKLLFHYYDKDFNNEADTPDNFQSRRPNTSFCFLDIRSPGLGDTAMYLCATSRGQGVYGYTFGSGTRLTVV.

The V gene is TRBV6-5, the J gene TRBJ2-2; D is possibly TRBD2 (5 bases). The CDR3 covers 15 residues. Per the germline V gene, CDR1 is MNHEY and CDR2 is SVGAGI. Trimming removed 6 bases from V and 5 bases from J, with 16 bases in between. CDR3 region: CASRGAELGTGELFF. In DNA form, the CDR3 reads TGTGCCAGCAGGGGAGCGGAGCTGGGAACCGGGGAGCTGTTTTTT.

The rearrangement joins TRBV1 to TRBJ2-7; TRBD2 is the table's D call and was not checked against the DNA. TRBV1 is noted as a pseudogene. The CDR3 runs 16 residues. The CDR3 spells CTSSRTSGRVYYEQYF. The DNA for the CDR3 is TGCACCAGCAGCCGAACTAGCGGGAGGGTTTACTACGAGCAGTACTTC.